Listed here is a single TCR beta chain. Per germline, CDR1 SGHRS and CDR2 YFSETQ. This CDR3 comprises 17 residues. With V trimmed by 4 bases and J by 2 bases, 2 bases remained unmatched. The data are from a study of blood T cell repertoires in COVID-19. Turning to the study itself: Sites across the United States, Italy and Spain contributed samples from acute and convalescent COVID-19. T cells, B-cell-depleted T cells, or PBMCs supplied cDNA or gDNA.

As originally analysed: Amplification with reference gene primers provided the estimates of nucleated cell counts. The data were produced by immunoSEQ multiplex PCR, yet TCRdb's version contains in-frame clones alone and is incomplete. For V, J and clone size, that table is used; D and trimming come from the DNA. The sample includes about 110,000 clones, roughly 88% of them seen just once. The receptor was derived from a woman older than 75 with active or convalescent COVID-19. Input material: peripheral blood. The chain couples TRBV5-1 to TRBJ2-6, with 14 bases fitting TRBD2. CDR3 region: CASSKTSGRAGANVLTF. CDR3 coding DNA: TGCGCCAGCAGCAAGACTAGCGGGAGGGCTGGGGCCAACGTCCTGACTTTC. The full variable domain, completed using reference TRBV5-1 and TRBJ2-6, is KAGVTQTPRYLIKTRGQQVTLSCSPISGHRSVSWYQQTPGQGLQFLFEYFSETQRNKGNFPGRFSGRQFSNSRSEMNVSTLELGDSALYLCASSKTSGRAGANVLTFGAGSRLTVL.